Here is one T cell receptor beta chain with its context. Its specificity is not known. The data were taken from a study of cytomegalovirus exposure and HLA in healthy donors. Study as a whole: HLA-typed donors were the source of about 81 million unique TCRs held in an early data release. The study's findings and limits: TCR beta V- and J-gene trimming was later associated with a missense DCLRE1C variant.

Use of 60 Vbeta and 13 Jbeta primers characterized the PCR. Data came from immunoSEQ multiplex PCR; TCRdb stores just in-frame clones and leaves some out. The data show more than 150,000 clones, 60% to 85% seen once. The sample taken for sequencing was PBMCs. This TCR came from a woman in her thirties or forties in good health and CMV-seropositive.

The CDR3 reads CASSVRQGPRGYEQYF. CDR3 in DNA: TGTGCCAGCAGCGTACGACAGGGGCCCCGTGGCTACGAGCAGTACTTC. The chain has TRBV11-2 and TRBJ2-7, with 8 bases matching TRBD1. V shed 5 bases and J 3 bases; nucleotides not matched to a gene: 12. Germline values: CDR1 SGHAT, CDR2 FQNNGV. The CDR3 has 16 amino acids.